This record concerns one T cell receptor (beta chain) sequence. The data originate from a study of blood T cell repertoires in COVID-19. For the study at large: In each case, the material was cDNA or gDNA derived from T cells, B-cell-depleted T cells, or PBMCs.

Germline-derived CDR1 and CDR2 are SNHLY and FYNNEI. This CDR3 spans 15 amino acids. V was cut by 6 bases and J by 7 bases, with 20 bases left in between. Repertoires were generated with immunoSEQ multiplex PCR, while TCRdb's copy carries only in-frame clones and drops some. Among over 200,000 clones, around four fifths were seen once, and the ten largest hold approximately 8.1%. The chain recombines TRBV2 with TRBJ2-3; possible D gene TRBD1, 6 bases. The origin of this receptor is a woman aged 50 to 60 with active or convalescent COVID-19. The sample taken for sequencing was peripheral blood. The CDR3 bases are TGTGCCAGCAGCGCACAGGGATCCATAGCTAATACGCAGTATTTT. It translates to CASSAQGSIANTQYF.